The next 16 T cell receptor beta chains were all read from a single sample in a study of shared clonotypes between healthy human individuals. Sequencing used immunoSEQ multiplex PCR; TCRdb keeps in-frame clones, though not all of them. The sample gives approximately 700,000 clones, roughly 73% of which show up once; around 1.8% is in the top ten. The sample consisted of memory CD4+ T cells sorted from blood. As for subset: CD45RA-negative fraction. The receptors stem from a woman aged 25 to 45 in good health.

The V and J genes are TRBV7-9 and TRBJ2-1, with 9 bases aligning to TRBD2. The CDR3 is 14 residues long. CDR1 and CDR2 from the germline V gene are SEHNR and FQNEAQ (reference sequence). V shed 2 bases and J 13 bases; nucleotides not matched to a gene: 9. The chain's CDR3 is CASSLLAGLPDQFF. The CDR3 nucleotides read TGTGCCAGCAGCTTACTAGCGGGGTTACCCGATCAGTTCTTC.

This chain uses TRBV27 with TRBJ2-1, with D tentatively TRBD2 (5 bases). The CDR3 loop spans 14 amino acids. Germline assignment: CDR1 MNHEY and CDR2 SMNVEV (reference sequence). Deletions cut 4 bases from V and 6 bases from J, with 13 bases between. CDR3 DNA: TGTGCCAGCAGTTCGGGATCACTAATCAATGAGCAGTTCTTC. This codes for CASSSGSLINEQFF.

The V and J genes are TRBV7-7 and TRBJ2-1; TRBD1 matches 8 bases. V was pared by 5 bases and J by 7 bases, with 7 bases of the junction left unmatched. Per germline, CDR1 SSHAT and CDR2 FNYEAQ (reference sequence). The CDR3 length is 14 residues. CDR3 sequence reads: CASSPRTGLNEQFF. The CDR3, as DNA: TGTGCCAGCAGCCCGAGGACAGGGCTTAATGAGCAGTTCTTC.

The chain is built from TRBV7-2 and TRBJ2-7; TRBD2 is a possible D gene (5 bases). V lost 6 bases, J lost 0 bases, and 12 bases lay in between. Germline CDR1 SGHTA, CDR2 FQGNSA. This CDR3 contains 14 residues. CDR3 sequence: CASRTSGSSYEQYF. DNA for the CDR3: TGTGCCAGCAGAACGAGCGGTAGCTCCTACGAGCAGTACTTC. Supplemented by reference TRBV7-2 and TRBJ2-7, the full variable domain reads GAGVSQSPSNKVTEKGKDVELRCDPISGHTALYWYRQSLGQGLEFLIYFQGNSAPDKSGLPSDRFSAERTGGSVSTLTIQRTQQEDSAVYLCASRTSGSSYEQYFGPGTRLTVT.

The J gene is TRBJ1-2, the V gene TRBV7-2, with 8 bases that match TRBD1. The CDR3 runs 14 residues. The germline CDR1 and CDR2 sequences are SGHTA and FQGNSA. V dropped 4 bases and J dropped 8; count of bases not matched to a gene: 9. The CDR3 protein is CASSSRTGTRGYTF. CDR3 bases: TGTGCCAGCAGCTCAAGGACAGGGACGAGGGGCTACACCTTC.

J is TRBJ2-4 and V is TRBV6-1; D unclear. The V gene lost 4 bases and the J gene lost 0 bases, with 10 bases spanning the gap. The germline V gene has CDR1 MNHNS and CDR2 SASEGT. The CDR3 is made up of 15 amino acids. CDR3 bases: TGTGCCAGCAGTGTTTCGGATGTAGCCAAAAACATTCAGTACTTC. Translated: CASSVSDVAKNIQYF.

The chain carries TRBV5-1 and TRBJ2-1; the D gene is possibly TRBD1 (5 bases). CDR1 and CDR2 (germline): SGHRS, YFSETQ. The length of the CDR3 is 15 residues. Trimming stripped 0 bases from V and 1 base from J, with 8 bases between. The chain's CDR3 is CASSLVRVSYNEQFF. As DNA, the CDR3 is TGCGCCAGCAGCTTGGTCAGGGTATCCTACAATGAGCAGTTCTTC.

This chain links TRBV28 with TRBJ2-7; TRBD1 agrees at 7 bases. Germline loops: CDR1 MDHEN, CDR2 SYDVKM. The CDR3 length is 12 residues. V lost 7 bases and J lost 3; bases outside the gene matches: 3. This CDR3 reads CASTNRGYEQYF. The CDR3 bases are TGTGCCAGCACTAACAGGGGCTACGAGCAGTACTTC.

The rearrangement joins TRBV5-1 to TRBJ1-1; the match to TRBD1 covers 7 bases. Germline lookup yields CDR1 SGHRS and CDR2 YFSETQ. This CDR3 region has 15 residues. Losses at the gene ends were 4 bases for V and 1 base for J; bases not matched to a gene: 7. The CDR3 here is CASSPRQGQNTEAFF. The DNA for the CDR3 is TGCGCCAGCAGCCCTCGACAGGGACAGAACACTGAAGCTTTCTTT.

The chain combines TRBV5-5 with TRBJ1-2, with a possible D match to TRBD1 (5 bases). The CDR3 totals 14 residues. V lost 4 bases, J lost 8 bases, and 18 bases lay in between. Germline CDR1 is SGHKS and CDR2 is YYEKEE (reference sequence). CDR3 sequence (DNA): TGTGCCAGCAGCGTGGGGACGTCCAGGGAGGGCTACACCTTC. This translates into CASSVGTSREGYTF.

This sequence joins TRBV19 and TRBJ2-5, with 8 bases identical to TRBD2. The J call is in doubt because the DNA end fits TRBJ2-7 better. Germline loops: CDR1 LNHDA, CDR2 SQIVND (reference sequence). The CDR3 loop spans 17 amino acids. CDR3 amino acids: CASSLRAGSGRAYEQYF. In nucleotides, the CDR3 is TGTGCCAGTAGTCTCAGGGCAGGATCCGGGAGGGCCTACGAGCAGTACTTC.

The chain couples TRBV28 to TRBJ1-2, with 9 nucleotides matching TRBD1. Germline V gives CDR1 MDHEN, CDR2 SYDVKM. J was trimmed by 4 bases and V by 6 bases; bases with no gene match: 6. The CDR3 runs to 14 residues. CDR3 sequence: CASSPGTGSYGYTF. CDR3 DNA sequence: TGTGCCAGCAGCCCTGGGACAGGGAGCTATGGCTACACCTTC.

V is TRBV28 and J is TRBJ2-3; D assignment may be TRBD1 or TRBD2 (5 bases each). From germline, CDR1 is MDHEN and CDR2 SYDVKM. This CDR3 is 14 amino acids long. V lost 5 bases and J 2 bases, leaving 11 bases between the germline ends. The chain's CDR3 is CASSPWDHTDTQYF. The DNA for the CDR3 is TGTGCCAGCAGTCCGTGGGACCACACAGATACGCAGTATTTT.

This clone was counted a single time. CDR3 sequence (DNA): TGTGCCAGTAATGACAGGGGTAGTGAAAAACTGTTTTTT. Translated, it gives CASNDRGSEKLFF. V gene TRBV19 combines with J gene TRBJ1-4; 8 nucleotides align to TRBD1. The CDR3 sequence is 13 residues long. With 7 bases clipped from V and 7 bases from J, the junction kept 5 bases outside the gene matches. Germline V gene lookup returns CDR1 LNHDA and CDR2 SQIVND (reference sequence).

This rearrangement joins TRBV7-6 to TRBJ2-7, with D unresolved. The V gene's germline CDR1 is SGHVS and CDR2 FNYEAQ. With 4 bases removed from V and 0 bases from J, the gap between germline ends came to 13 bases. The CDR3 is 15 residues long. The CDR3 reads CASSYETESSYEQYF. CDR3 DNA sequence: TGTGCCAGCAGCTATGAAACAGAGTCCTCCTACGAGCAGTACTTC.

The chain employs TRBV19 and TRBJ1-5; D remains ambiguous. The CDR3 length is 13 residues. The ends were cut back, 6 bases at V and 0 bases at J, with 6 bases in the middle. In germline, CDR1 is LNHDA, CDR2 SQIVND (reference sequence). CDR3 loop: CASRKGSNQPQHF. CDR3 bases: TGTGCCAGTAGAAAGGGTAGCAATCAGCCCCAGCATTTT.